The clone carrying this TCR beta chain came up many times. This entry is derived from a study of prognosis after radiotherapy for stage I lung cancer. Template was genomic DNA; TCR beta CDR3 amplified in two multiplex PCR rounds. First-round PCR, the initial amplification, used primers specific to each TRBV and TRBJ gene. TCRdb independently ran MiXCR on the multiplex PCR reads; one entry per CDR3 protein. The sample holds about 14,000 distinct CDR3 sequences, roughly 31% seen once. The source was PBMCs, collected before or after stereotactic body radiation therapy (not recorded which). The clonotype originates from a donor over 45 with non-small cell lung cancer.

CDR3 sequence (DNA): TGCAGCTTTCCCGGGACTAGCGGGACAAAACCTTACAATGAGCAGTTCTTC. Residues: CSFPGTSGTKPYNEQFF. The chain employs TRBV29-1 and TRBJ2-1, with 13 bases identical to TRBD2. The CDR3 extends over 17 amino acids. The V and J ends lost 8 bases and 4 bases, in that order; junction bases with no gene match: 14. CDR1 and CDR2 (germline): SQVTM, ANQGSEA.